Given below is one T cell receptor beta chain in context. This clone showed up just once. The antigen this receptor binds is unknown. No base quality values were provided; no much bigger clone lies one nucleotide off. TCRbeta CDR3 regions were amplified from genomic DNA using the immunoSEQ Assay, a bias-controlled multiplex PCR. On the authors' methods: Within the assay, amplification of reference gene primers was used to estimate how many nucleated cells each sample contained. To quantify the absolute abundance of each unique TCRbeta CDR3 rearrangement, sequence reads were collapsed and filtered. For each sample, productive Simpson clonality was calculated as the square root of Simpson's diversity index across productive rearrangements. As stored in TCRdb, this immuneACCESS dataset retains in-frame rearrangements with V and J assigned. A fraction of the clones does not appear; measured against another copy, unresolved V genes explain less than half of the discrepancy, and the remainder lacks a known reason. V, J and clone size reflect that table, while D and trimming were determined from the DNA. In all, the sample holds about 110,000 clones, and around 85% of those were seen once. Clones ranked in the top ten supply 5.5% of the sample.

The CDR3 contains 22 residues, cysteine and phenylalanine counted. The read is trimmed to its CDR3 DNA, 66 bases read in frame from base 1. The junction shows trimming of 0 bases on V and 3 bases on J, plus 28 bases between the germline ends. For CDR1 and CDR2, the germline V gene lists KGHDR and SFDVKD. The data are from a study of blood T cell repertoires in COVID-19 (dated by TCRdb to 2018 to 2021). For the study in its entirety: Samples from collaborators originated in the United States, Italy and Spain and spanned both the acute and convalescent phases of COVID-19. The prospective study material was composed of cDNA or gDNA derived from T cells, B-cell-depleted T cells, or PBMCs. The repertoires were released in a freely available public database intended as a resource for research on the immune response to SARS-CoV-2. The samples were drawn from two sources: the first 160 participants of the ongoing ImmuneRACE study, and 950 to 1,500 subjects contributed by 6 global collaborators. The dataset comprised deeply sampled blood TCRbeta repertoires from subjects exposed to, actively infected with, or recovered from COVID-19. Where HLA class I and class II types were available, the types were taken from metadata supplied by the sample provider, not from assay-based typing. A de-identified subject ID, COVID-19 status, age in years and sex were almost always included in the sample metadata.

On the study overall, not on this receptor specifically: Clinical and demographic metadata were provided uncurated, with the amount varying by source and participant.

In Seattle, one collaborating source enrolled patients while the infection was active and tracked those patients longitudinally over the course of disease. The collaborating institutions used their own protocols to collect whole blood in K2EDTA tubes. For TCRbeta analysis, collaborator samples were shipped as frozen whole blood, as isolated PBMCs, or as DNA extracted from either sample type. The receptor's source is a woman aged 60 to 75 with COVID-19, enrolled during active disease. Sequencing was done on a sample of peripheral blood. The chain uses TRBV24-1 and TRBJ1-4, with an unclear D gene assignment. The CDR3 loop reads CATSDLNCGGGRVFQANEKLFF. The sequence in DNA is TGTGCCACCAGTGATTTGAATTGTGGTGGAGGGAGGGTGTTTCAGGCTAATGAAAAACTGTTTTTT.